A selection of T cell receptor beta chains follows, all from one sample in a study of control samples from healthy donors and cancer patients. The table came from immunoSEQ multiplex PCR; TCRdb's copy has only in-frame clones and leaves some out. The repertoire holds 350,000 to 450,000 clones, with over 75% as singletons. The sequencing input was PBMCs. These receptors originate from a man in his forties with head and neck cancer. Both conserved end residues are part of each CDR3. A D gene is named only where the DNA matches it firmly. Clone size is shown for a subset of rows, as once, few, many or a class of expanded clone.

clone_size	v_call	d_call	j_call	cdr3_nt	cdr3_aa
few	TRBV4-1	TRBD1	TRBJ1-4	TGCGCCAGCAGCCTACAGGGGGCAAATGAAAAACTGTTTTTT	CASSLQGANEKLFF
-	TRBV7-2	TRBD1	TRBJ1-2	TGTGCCAGCAGCGGTCAGACAGGGGTCTATGGCTACACCTTC	CASSGQTGVYGYTF
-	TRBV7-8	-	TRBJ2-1	TGTGCCAGCAGCCGAGGAGGAGGTGGGGGTAATGAGCAGTTCTTC	CASSRGGGGGNEQFF
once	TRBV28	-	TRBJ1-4	TGTGCCAGCAGTTTAGGGGAAACAACTAATGAAAAACTGTTTTTT	CASSLGETTNEKLFF
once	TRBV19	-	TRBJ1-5	TGTGCCAGTACCACGGGGGGGTCACATCAGCCCCAGCATTTT	CASTTGGSHQPQHF
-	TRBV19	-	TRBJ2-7	TGTGCCAGTAGTACCCAGGGTAGGGGGGACCCGCCCTACGAGCAGTACTTC	CASSTQGRGDPPYEQYF
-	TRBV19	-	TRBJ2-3	TGTGCCAGTAGTATGGCACCCCGCACAGATACGCAGTATTTT	CASSMAPRTDTQYF
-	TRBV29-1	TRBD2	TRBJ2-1	TGCAGCGTTGACTTTGGGACTAGCGGCTTCAATGAGCAGTTCTTC	CSVDFGTSGFNEQFF
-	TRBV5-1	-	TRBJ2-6	TGCGCCAGCAGGGCCGGGGGAGACCGCCATTCAGGTTACAGCTCTGGGGCCAACGTCCTGACTTTC	CASRAGGDRHSGYSSGANVLTF
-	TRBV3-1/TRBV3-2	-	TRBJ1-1	TGTGCCAGCAGCCAATGGGGTGTGGGGAACACTGAAGCTTTCTTT	CASSQWGVGNTEAFF
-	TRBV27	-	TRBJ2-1	TGTGCCAGCAGTTTACAGGGTTCCAATGAGCAGTTCTTC	CASSLQGSNEQFF
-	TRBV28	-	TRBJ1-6	TGTGCCAGCAGTTTATTTCCGGGGGCAAGTACCTATAATTCACCCCTCCACTTT	CASSLFPGASTYNSPLHF
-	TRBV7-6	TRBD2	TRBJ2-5	TGTGCCAGCGGATGGATGGCGGGAGTGGGAGAGACCCAGTACTTC	CASGWMAGVGETQYF
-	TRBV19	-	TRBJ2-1	TGTGCCAGTAGTTTAGCCTTCTACAATGAGCAGTTCTTC	CASSLAFYNEQFF
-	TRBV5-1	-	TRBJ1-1	TGCGCCAGCAGCTTGGAATCCGGTAGGTACACTGAAGCTTTCTTT	CASSLESGRYTEAFF
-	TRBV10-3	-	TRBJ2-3	TGTGCCATCAGTGAGTCTCCGAGTGGGGCAGATACGCAGTATTTT	CAISESPSGADTQYF